This T cell receptor beta chain was found in a study of blood T cell repertoires in COVID-19. Study context: The study drew acute and convalescent COVID-19 samples from the United States, Italy and Spain. In each case, the material was cDNA or gDNA derived from T cells, B-cell-depleted T cells, or PBMCs.

In the study's own analysis: Amplifying reference gene primers gave estimates of nucleated cell counts. Clones were read by immunoSEQ multiplex PCR, and TCRdb kept only the in-frame ones, dropping some. The V and J calls and clone size were taken over from that table, and D and trimming were inferred from the DNA. The data hold 190,000 or so clones, with around 88% observed a single time. Within 2 weeks before study entry, exposed participants met a COVID-19 case. The CDR3 totals 15 residues. Trimming took 5 bases from V and 3 from J, leaving 14 bases between them. Per germline, CDR1 SGHAT and CDR2 FQNNGV.

This rearrangement joins TRBV11-2 to TRBJ2-4; tentative D call: TRBD2 (7 bases). The sequence derives from a woman between 25 and 40 years old who had been exposed to COVID-19. The specimen was PBMCs or T cells enriched from blood (not recorded which). Written as DNA, the CDR3 is TGTGCCAGCAGCGCGCGGGGGCTTGGCAAAAACATTCAGTACTTC. Translation gives CASSARGLGKNIQYF.